This TCR beta chain originates from a study of Graves' ophthalmopathy and Graves' hyperthyroidism. Study background: Sampling took place at initial diagnosis, with peripheral blood obtained before any treatment.

The table lists this clonotype with a few counts. Antigen unknown. PBMCs stemmed from approximately 9.7 ml of fresh peripheral blood. For repertoire sequencing, the TCR beta CDR3 regions were amplified from RNA transcripts. First-round RT-PCR with HTBI primers preceded a second-round multiplex PCR. MiXCR, applied by TCRdb to the multiplex PCR reads, yields one record per CDR3 protein. The data hold around 670,000 distinct CDR3 sequences, with 40% observed a single time. General study points: At 70.59% sensitivity and approximately 74% specificity, the model predicted progression of the ophthalmopathy. The authors also found most expanded thyroid clonotypes above 0.001 frequency in blood.

The V and J ends lost 7 bases and 0 bases, in that order; junction bases with no gene match: 3. Germline V gives CDR1 SGHRS, CDR2 YFSETQ. This CDR3 spans 13 amino acids. The chain uses TRBV5-1 and TRBJ1-1; the match to TRBD1 covers 7 bases. This sequence originates from an adult man with Graves' ophthalmopathy. Sample: peripheral blood. The CDR3 sequence is CASYQGVNTEAFF. DNA for the CDR3: TGCGCCAGCTATCAGGGGGTGAACACTGAAGCTTTCTTT. The complete variable domain, with remaining parts taken from reference TRBV5-1 and TRBJ1-1, reads KAGVTQTPRYLIKTRGQQVTLSCSPISGHRSVSWYQQTPGQGLQFLFEYFSETQRNKGNFPGRFSGRQFSNSRSEMNVSTLELGDSALYLCASYQGVNTEAFFGQGTRLTVV.